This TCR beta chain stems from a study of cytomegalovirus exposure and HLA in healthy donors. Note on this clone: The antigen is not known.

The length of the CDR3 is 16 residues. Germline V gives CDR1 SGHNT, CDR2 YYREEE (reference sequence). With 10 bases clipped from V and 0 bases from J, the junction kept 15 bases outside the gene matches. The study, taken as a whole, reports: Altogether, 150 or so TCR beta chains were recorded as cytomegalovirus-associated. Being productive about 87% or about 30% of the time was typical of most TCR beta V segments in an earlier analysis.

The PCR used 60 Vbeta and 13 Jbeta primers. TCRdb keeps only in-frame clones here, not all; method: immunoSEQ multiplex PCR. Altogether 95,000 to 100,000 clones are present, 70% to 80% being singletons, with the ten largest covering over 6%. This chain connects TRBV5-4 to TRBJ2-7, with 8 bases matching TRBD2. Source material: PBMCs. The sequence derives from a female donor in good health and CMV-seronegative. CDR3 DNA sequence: TGTGCCTACGGGAGGGGCGGCGGGCGGGGCTCCTACGAGCAGTACTTC. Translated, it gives CAYGRGGGRGSYEQYF. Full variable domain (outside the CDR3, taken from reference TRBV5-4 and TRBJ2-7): ETGVTQSPTHLIKTRGQQVTLRCSSQSGHNTVSWYQQALGQGPQFIFQYYREEENGRGNFPPRFSGLQFPNYSSELNVNALELDDSALYLCAYGRGGGRGSYEQYFGPGTRLTVT.